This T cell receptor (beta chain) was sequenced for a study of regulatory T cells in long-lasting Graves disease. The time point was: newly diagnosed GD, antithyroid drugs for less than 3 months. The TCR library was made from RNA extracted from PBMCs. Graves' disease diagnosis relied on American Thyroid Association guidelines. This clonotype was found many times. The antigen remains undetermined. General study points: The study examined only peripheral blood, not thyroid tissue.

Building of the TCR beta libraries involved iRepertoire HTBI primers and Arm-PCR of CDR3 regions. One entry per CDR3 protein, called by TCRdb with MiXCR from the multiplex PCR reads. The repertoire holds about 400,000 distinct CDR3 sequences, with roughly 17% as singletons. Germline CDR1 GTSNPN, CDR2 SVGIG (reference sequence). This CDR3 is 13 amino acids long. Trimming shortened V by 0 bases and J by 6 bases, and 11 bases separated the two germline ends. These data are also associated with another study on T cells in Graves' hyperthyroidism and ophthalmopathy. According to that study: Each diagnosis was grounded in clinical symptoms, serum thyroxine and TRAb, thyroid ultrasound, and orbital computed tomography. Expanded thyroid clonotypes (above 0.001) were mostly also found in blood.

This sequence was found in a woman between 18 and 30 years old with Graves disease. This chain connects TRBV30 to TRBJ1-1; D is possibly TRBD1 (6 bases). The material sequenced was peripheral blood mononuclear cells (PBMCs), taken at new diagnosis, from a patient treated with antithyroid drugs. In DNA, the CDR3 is TGTGCCTGGAGTGTATGGGGGCACGCTGAAGCTTTCTTT. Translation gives CAWSVWGHAEAFF. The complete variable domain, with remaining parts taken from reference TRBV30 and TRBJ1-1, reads SQTIHQWPATLVQPVGSPLSLECTVEGTSNPNLYWYRQAAGRGLQLLFYSVGIGQISSEVPQNLSASRPQDRQFILSSKKLLLSDSGFYLCAWSVWGHAEAFFGQGTRLTVV.